This note documents a single T cell receptor (beta chain) sequence. What it binds is not known. The entry originates in a study of lymphopenia after photon versus proton radiotherapy. The CDR3 has 17 amino acids. Trimming stripped 4 bases from V and 4 bases from J, with 23 bases between. Germline V gene data show CDR1 as SGHTA and CDR2 as FQGTGA. Study results and limitations: Proton therapy kept repertoires fairly stable, unlike photons, which gained effector/memory cells.

TCRdb keeps only in-frame clones here, not all; method: immunoSEQ multiplex PCR. The data show 20,000 to 30,000 clones, with around four fifths seen just once and 21% held by the top ten. The receptor's source is a woman in her 70s with pancreatic cancer. This specimen consisted of peripheral blood, obtained from a patient treated with proton-based radiotherapy. J is TRBJ2-7 and V is TRBV7-3, with D possibly being TRBD1 (5 bases). This CDR3 reads CASSSDLIKDTGYEQYF. The CDR3 region has the DNA TGTGCCAGCAGCTCAGACCTTATTAAGGACACCGGGTACGAGCAGTACTTC.